This T cell receptor beta chain derives from a study of cytomegalovirus exposure and HLA in healthy donors. The assay was immunoSEQ multiplex PCR, and TCRdb's table has in-frame clones only and misses some. The sample gives some 260,000 clones, 87% of which show up once; about 12% is in the top ten. The CDR3 length is 13 residues. V lost 4 bases to trimming and J lost 8 bases; unmatched junction nucleotides: 7. CDR1 is SEHNR, CDR2 FQNEAQ, per germline (reference sequence). This clone appeared a few times. Its matching antigen is unknown. Study-level points and caveats: In vitro checks showed that a few CMV-associated chains really do target CMV antigens.

The sequence was collected from a man in his late teens or twenties in good health and CMV-seropositive. Sequenced sample: PBMCs. This chain links TRBV7-9 with TRBJ1-2, with 7 bases matching TRBD1. CDR3 amino acids: CASSSGDSLGYTF. Here the CDR3 DNA reads TGTGCCAGCAGCTCTGGGGACAGCCTGGGCTACACCTTC.